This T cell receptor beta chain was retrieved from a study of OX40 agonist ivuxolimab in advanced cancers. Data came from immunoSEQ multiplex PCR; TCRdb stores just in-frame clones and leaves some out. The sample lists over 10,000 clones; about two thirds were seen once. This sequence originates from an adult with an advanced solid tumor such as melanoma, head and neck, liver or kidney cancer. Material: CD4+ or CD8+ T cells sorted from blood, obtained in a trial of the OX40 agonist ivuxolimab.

DNA of the CDR3: TGTGCCAGTAGTATAATGGGACAGGGAGTCAATGAGCAGTTCTTC. It encodes CASSIMGQGVNEQFF. The J gene is TRBJ2-1, the V gene TRBV19; 9 nucleotides agree with TRBD1. The CDR3 loop spans 15 amino acids. Germline V lookup: CDR1 LNHDA, CDR2 SQIVND (reference sequence). V shed 2 bases and J 6 bases; nucleotides not matched to a gene: 5.